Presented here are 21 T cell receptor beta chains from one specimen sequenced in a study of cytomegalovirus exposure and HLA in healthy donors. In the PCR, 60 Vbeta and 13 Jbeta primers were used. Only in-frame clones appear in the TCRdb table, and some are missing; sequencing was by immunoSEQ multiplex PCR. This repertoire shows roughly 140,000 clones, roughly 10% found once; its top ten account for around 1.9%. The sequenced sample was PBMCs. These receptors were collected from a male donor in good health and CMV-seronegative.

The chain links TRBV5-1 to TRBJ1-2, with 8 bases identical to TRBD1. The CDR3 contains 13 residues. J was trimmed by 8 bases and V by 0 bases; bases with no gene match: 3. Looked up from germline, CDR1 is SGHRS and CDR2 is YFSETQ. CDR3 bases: TGCGCCAGCAGCTTGGCAGGGGGCGGAGGCTACACCTTC. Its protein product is CASSLAGGGGYTF.

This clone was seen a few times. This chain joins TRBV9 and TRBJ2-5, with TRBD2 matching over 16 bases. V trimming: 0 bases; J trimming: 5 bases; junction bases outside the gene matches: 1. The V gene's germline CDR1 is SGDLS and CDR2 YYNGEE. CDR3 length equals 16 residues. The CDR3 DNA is TGTGCCAGCAGCGTAGAGGGACTAGCGGGGGGGGAGACCCAGTACTTC. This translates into CASSVEGLAGGETQYF.

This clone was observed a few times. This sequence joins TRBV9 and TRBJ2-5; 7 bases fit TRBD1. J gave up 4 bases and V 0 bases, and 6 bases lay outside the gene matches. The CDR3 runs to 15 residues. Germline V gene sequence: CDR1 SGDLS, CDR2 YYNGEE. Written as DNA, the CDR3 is TGTGCCAGCAGCGTAGCGCCGACAGGGAGAGAGACCCAGTACTTC. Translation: CASSVAPTGRETQYF. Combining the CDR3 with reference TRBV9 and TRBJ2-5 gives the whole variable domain DSGVTQTPKHLITATGQRVTLRCSPRSGDLSVYWYQQSLDQGLQFLIQYYNGEERAKGNILERFSAQQFPDLHSELNLSSLELGDSALYFCASSVAPTGRETQYFGPGTRLLVL.

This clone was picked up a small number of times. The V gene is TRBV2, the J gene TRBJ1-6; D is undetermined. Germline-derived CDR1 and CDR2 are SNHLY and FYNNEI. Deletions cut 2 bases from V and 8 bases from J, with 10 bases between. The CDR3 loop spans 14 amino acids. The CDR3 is CASSEMVVDSPLHF. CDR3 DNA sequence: TGTGCCAGCAGTGAAATGGTTGTAGATTCACCCCTCCACTTT.

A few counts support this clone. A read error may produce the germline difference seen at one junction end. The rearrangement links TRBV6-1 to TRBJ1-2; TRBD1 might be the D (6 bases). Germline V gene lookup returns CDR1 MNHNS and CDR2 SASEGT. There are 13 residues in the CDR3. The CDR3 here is CASSEAWTDPGHF. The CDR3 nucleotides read TGTGCCAGCAGTGAAGCGTGGACAGACCCTGGCCATTTC.

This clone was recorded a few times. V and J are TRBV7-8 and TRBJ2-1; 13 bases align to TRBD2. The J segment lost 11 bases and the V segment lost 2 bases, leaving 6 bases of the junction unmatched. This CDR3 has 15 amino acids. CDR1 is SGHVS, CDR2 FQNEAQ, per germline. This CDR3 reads CASSLTSGGVSQQFF. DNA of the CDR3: TGTGCCAGCAGCTTAACTAGCGGGGGGGTCTCTCAGCAGTTCTTC.

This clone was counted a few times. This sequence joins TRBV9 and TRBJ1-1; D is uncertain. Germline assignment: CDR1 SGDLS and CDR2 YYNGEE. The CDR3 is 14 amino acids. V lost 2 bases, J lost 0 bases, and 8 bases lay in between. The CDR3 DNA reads TGTGCCAGCAGCGTGGGAGTCATGAACACTGAAGCTTTCTTT. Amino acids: CASSVGVMNTEAFF.

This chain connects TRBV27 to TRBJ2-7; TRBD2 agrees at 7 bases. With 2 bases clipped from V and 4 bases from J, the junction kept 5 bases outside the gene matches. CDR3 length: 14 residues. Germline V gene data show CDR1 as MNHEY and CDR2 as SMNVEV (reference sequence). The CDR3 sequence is CASSLQGGSYEQYF. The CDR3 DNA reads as TGTGCCAGCAGTTTACAGGGAGGGAGTTACGAGCAGTACTTC.

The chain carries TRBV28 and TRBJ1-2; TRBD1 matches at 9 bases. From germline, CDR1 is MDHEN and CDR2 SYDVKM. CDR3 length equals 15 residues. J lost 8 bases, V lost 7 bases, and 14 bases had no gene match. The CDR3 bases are TGTGCCAGCACCCCTACAGGGGGCCTTTCGCGGGGCTACACCTTC. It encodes CASTPTGGLSRGYTF.

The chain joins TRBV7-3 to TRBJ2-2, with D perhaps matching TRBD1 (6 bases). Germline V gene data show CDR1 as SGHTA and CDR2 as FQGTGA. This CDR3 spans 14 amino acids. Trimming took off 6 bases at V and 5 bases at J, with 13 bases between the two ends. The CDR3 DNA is TGTGCCAGCAGTCTCTTCAGGGGTACCGGGGAGCTGTTTTTT. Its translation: CASSLFRGTGELFF. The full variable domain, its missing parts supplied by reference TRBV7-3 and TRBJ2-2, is GAGVSQTPSNKVTEKGKYVELRCDPISGHTALYWYRQSLGQGPEFLIYFQGTGAADDSGLPNDRFFAVRPEGSVSTLKIQRTERGDSAVYLCASSLFRGTGELFFGEGSRLTVL.

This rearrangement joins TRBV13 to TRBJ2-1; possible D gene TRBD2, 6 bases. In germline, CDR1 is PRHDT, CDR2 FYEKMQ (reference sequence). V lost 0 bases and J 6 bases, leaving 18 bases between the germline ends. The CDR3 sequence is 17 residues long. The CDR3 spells CASSLGGIVRGTNEQFF. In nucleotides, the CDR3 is TGTGCCAGCAGCTTAGGCGGCATCGTGCGGGGAACCAATGAGCAGTTCTTC.

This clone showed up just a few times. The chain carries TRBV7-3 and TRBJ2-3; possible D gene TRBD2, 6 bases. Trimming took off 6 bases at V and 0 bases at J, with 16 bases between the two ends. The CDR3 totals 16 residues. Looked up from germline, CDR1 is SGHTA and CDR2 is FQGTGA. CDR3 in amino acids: CASSLSLAASTDTQYF. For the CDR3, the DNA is TGTGCCAGCAGTCTCTCCTTAGCGGCTAGCACAGATACGCAGTATTTT.

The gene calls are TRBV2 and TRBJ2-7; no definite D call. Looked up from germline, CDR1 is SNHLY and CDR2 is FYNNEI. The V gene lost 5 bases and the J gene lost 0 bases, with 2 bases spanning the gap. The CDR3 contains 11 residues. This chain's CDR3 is CASSYSYEQYF. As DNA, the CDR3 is TGTGCCAGCAGTTACTCCTACGAGCAGTACTTC.

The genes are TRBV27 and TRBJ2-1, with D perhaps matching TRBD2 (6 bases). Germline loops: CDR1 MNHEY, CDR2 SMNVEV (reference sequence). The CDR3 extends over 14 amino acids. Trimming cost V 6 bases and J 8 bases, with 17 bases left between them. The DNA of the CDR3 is TGTGCCAGCAGACACATGGTAGGAGGGGATGAGCAGTTCTTC. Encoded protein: CASRHMVGGDEQFF.

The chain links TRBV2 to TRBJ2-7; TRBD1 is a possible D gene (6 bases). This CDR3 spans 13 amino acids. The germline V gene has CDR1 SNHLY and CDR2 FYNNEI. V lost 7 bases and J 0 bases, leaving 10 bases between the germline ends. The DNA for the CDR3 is TGTGCCAGCACCTCGGACAGCTCCTACGAGCAGTACTTC. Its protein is CASTSDSSYEQYF. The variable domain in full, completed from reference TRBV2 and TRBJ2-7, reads EPEVTQTPSHQVTQMGQEVILRCVPISNHLYFYWYRQILGQKVEFLVSFYNNEISEKSEIFDDQFSVERPDGSNFTLKIRSTKLEDSAMYFCASTSDSSYEQYFGPGTRLTVT.

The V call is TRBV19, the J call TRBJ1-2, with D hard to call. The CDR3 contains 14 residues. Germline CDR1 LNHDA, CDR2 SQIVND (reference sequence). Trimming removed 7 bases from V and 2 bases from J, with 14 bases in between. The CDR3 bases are TGTGCCAGTATCAGGAATGGGCAAAACTATGGCTACACCTTC. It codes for CASIRNGQNYGYTF. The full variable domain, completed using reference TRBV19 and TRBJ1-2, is DGGITQSPKYLFRKEGQNVTLSCEQNLNHDAMYWYRQDPGQGLRLIYYSQIVNDFQKGDIAEGYSVSREKKESFPLTVTSAQKNPTAFYLCASIRNGQNYGYTFGSGTRLTVV.

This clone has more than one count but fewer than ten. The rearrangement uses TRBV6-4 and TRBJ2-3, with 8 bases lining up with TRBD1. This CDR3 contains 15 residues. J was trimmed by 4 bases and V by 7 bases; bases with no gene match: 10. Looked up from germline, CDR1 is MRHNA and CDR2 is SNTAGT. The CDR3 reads CASTDSAGGSDTQYF. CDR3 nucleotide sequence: TGTGCCAGCACCGACTCGGCAGGGGGCTCAGATACGCAGTATTTT.

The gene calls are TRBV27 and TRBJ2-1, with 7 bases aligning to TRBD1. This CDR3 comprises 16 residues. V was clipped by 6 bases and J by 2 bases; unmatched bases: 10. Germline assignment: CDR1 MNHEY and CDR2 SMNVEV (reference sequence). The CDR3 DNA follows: TGTGCCAGCAGGACTGACAGGGAGAGTCCCTACAATGAGCAGTTCTTC. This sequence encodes CASRTDRESPYNEQFF.

The CDR3 sequence: CASSWTGPHEQYF. Written as DNA, the CDR3 is TGTGCCAGCAGCTGGACAGGTCCCCACGAGCAGTACTTC. This chain uses TRBV5-4 with TRBJ2-7, with TRBD1 matching over 7 bases. The ends lost 3 bases at V and 5 bases at J; junction bases unmatched: 5. CDR1 SGHNT and CDR2 YYREEE come from the germline V gene (reference sequence). The CDR3 spans 13 residues. The entire variable domain, with the rest obtained from reference TRBV5-4 and TRBJ2-7, is as follows: ETGVTQSPTHLIKTRGQQVTLRCSSQSGHNTVSWYQQALGQGPQFIFQYYREEENGRGNFPPRFSGLQFPNYSSELNVNALELDDSALYLCASSWTGPHEQYFGPGTRLTVT.

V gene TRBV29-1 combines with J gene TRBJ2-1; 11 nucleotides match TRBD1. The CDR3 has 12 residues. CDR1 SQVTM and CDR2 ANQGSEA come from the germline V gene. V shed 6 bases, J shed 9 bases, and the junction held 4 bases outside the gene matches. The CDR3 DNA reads TGCAGCGTGAGGACAGGGGGCAGTGAGCAGTTCTTC. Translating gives CSVRTGGSEQFF.

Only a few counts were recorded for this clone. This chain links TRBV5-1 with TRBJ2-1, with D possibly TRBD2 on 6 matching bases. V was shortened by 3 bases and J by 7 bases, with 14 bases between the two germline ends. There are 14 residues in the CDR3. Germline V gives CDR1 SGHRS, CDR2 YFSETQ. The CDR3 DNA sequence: TGCGCCAGCAGCTCGATAAATCGGGGGAATGAGCAGTTCTTC. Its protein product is CASSSINRGNEQFF.